This T cell receptor beta chain was identified in a study of OX40 agonist ivuxolimab in advanced cancers. Study summary: In three patients, partial responses were observed, one with hepatocellular carcinoma and two with cutaneous melanoma.

Study-wide points: The expanded peripheral T cells' antigen specificity was not determined.

Only in-frame clones appear in the TCRdb table, and some are missing; sequencing was by immunoSEQ multiplex PCR. The sample has roughly 61,000 clones, 82% seen once; the top ten hold under 0.65%. A word on this clone: The target antigen is unknown.

The sample here was CD4+ or CD8+ T cells sorted from blood, taken in a trial of the OX40 agonist ivuxolimab. The TCR was taken from an adult with an advanced solid tumor such as melanoma, head and neck, liver or kidney cancer.

The CDR3 DNA is TGTGCCAGCAGCTCGACGAACTATGGCTACACCTTC. It encodes CASSSTNYGYTF. This chain links TRBV5-8 with TRBJ1-2, with unresolved D. This CDR3 has 12 amino acids. CDR1 is SGHTS, CDR2 YDEGEE, per germline. V lost 3 bases to trimming and J lost 2 bases, with 5 bases between them.